Sequencing of this T cell receptor (beta chain) was carried out in a study of Graves' ophthalmopathy and Graves' hyperthyroidism. CDR3 length equals 15 residues. V was shortened by 5 bases and J by 8 bases, with 21 bases between the two germline ends. The V gene's germline CDR1 is SGHAT and CDR2 FQNNGV. Scientists amplified the TCR beta CDR3 regions from RNA transcripts. An opening RT-PCR round employed HTBI primers and preceded a second-round multiplex PCR. TCRdb called the multiplex PCR reads again in MiXCR, with one record for every CDR3 protein. The table lists fewer than 350,000 distinct CDR3 sequences, roughly 16% of them singletons. This clonotype was picked up many times. A duration under 3 months, NOSPECS ≥4, CAS ≥3 and moderate-to-severe activity characterized the donors with ophthalmopathy.

This TCR was recovered from an adult man with Graves' ophthalmopathy. The specimen was peripheral blood. This rearrangement joins TRBV11-2 to TRBJ1-2; perhaps TRBD1 as D (6 bases). The CDR3 is CASSIRYPGVQGYTF. DNA for the CDR3: TGTGCCAGCAGCATTAGATATCCAGGGGTACAGGGCTACACCTTC. The entire variable domain, with the rest obtained from reference TRBV11-2 and TRBJ1-2, is as follows: EAGVAQSPRYKIIEKRQSVAFWCNPISGHATLYWYQQILGQGPKLLIQFQNNGVVDDSQLPKDRFSAERLKGVDSTLKIQPAKLEDSAVYLCASSIRYPGVQGYTFGSGTRLTVV.